One and the same sample provided the 20 T cell receptor beta chains below, sequenced in a study of shared clonotypes between healthy human individuals. The data were produced by immunoSEQ multiplex PCR, yet TCRdb's version contains in-frame clones alone and is incomplete. This table holds 450,000 to 550,000 clones, 79% found once. The sequenced sample consisted of PBMCs. The receptors were gathered from a woman between 35 and 50 years old in good health. Some clones in this sample may be carry-over from other donors' samples.

The chain has TRBV28 and TRBJ2-3; the match to TRBD2 covers 7 bases. The V gene end was trimmed by 4 bases and the J gene end by 6 bases; junction bases not matched to a gene: 13. CDR1 is MDHEN and CDR2 is SYDVKM in the germline V gene. The CDR3 is 16 amino acids. The CDR3 loop reads CASSSPTGLLLDTQYF. CDR3 nucleotides: TGTGCCAGCAGTTCACCCACGGGACTACTACTTGATACGCAGTATTTT.

This rearrangement joins TRBV10-1 to TRBJ1-2, with a weak D call TRBD1 (5 bases). This CDR3 is built from 14 residues. In germline, CDR1 is WNHNN, CDR2 SYGVQD (reference sequence). Trimming took 3 bases from V and 7 from J, leaving 15 bases between them. CDR3 in amino acids: CASSDTGDPRGYTF. CDR3 DNA: TGCGCCAGCAGTGACACAGGCGACCCTCGTGGCTACACCTTC.

The chain couples TRBV9 to TRBJ1-4; D remains unclear. This CDR3 has 15 residues. The V end was cut by 4 bases, the J end by 2 bases, with 12 bases between. Germline V gene data show CDR1 as SGDLS and CDR2 as YYNGEE. CDR3 sequence (DNA): TGTGCCAGCAGCCCTAACATCAACACTAATGAAAAACTGTTTTTT. It encodes CASSPNINTNEKLFF.

This clone appeared a few times. The chain employs TRBV10-3 and TRBJ1-1; unclear D gene. The CDR3 has 13 residues. With 4 bases removed from V and 1 base from J, the gap between germline ends came to 7 bases. Germline lookup yields CDR1 ENHRY and CDR2 SYGVKD. CDR3 DNA: TGTGCCATCAGTGGGTACAGGAACACTGAAGCTTTCTTT. Encoded protein: CAISGYRNTEAFF.

The chain uses TRBV11-2 and TRBJ2-1; a weak D match, TRBD2 (5 bases). The CDR3 contains 14 residues. The V gene lost 3 bases and the J gene lost 3 bases, with 9 bases spanning the gap. Per germline, CDR1 SGHAT and CDR2 FQNNGV. The CDR3 sequence: CASSFEGNYNEQFF. The CDR3 DNA reads as TGTGCCAGCAGCTTCGAGGGTAACTACAATGAGCAGTTCTTC.

The CDR3 loop is CASSLPSRRVHNEQFF. The CDR3 DNA follows: TGTGCCAGCAGTTTACCCTCCAGGAGAGTACACAATGAGCAGTTCTTC. The rearrangement uses TRBV28 and TRBJ2-1; D not certain. Between the trimmed V and J ends, which lost 2 bases and 5 bases, there was a span of 16 bases. The CDR3 contains 16 residues. CDR1 is MDHEN and CDR2 is SYDVKM in the germline V gene.

In this sample, this clone turned up once. The chain uses TRBV5-1 and TRBJ2-3; D gene ambiguous. Germline values: CDR1 SGHRS, CDR2 YFSETQ. V was clipped by 4 bases and J by 4 bases, with 10 bases between them. The CDR3 contains 13 residues. In nucleotides, the CDR3 is TGCGCCAGCAGCCCCGTTATAGCAGATACGCAGTATTTT. Translating it yields CASSPVIADTQYF. The full variable domain, rest sourced from reference TRBV5-1 and TRBJ2-3, is KAGVTQTPRYLIKTRGQQVTLSCSPISGHRSVSWYQQTPGQGLQFLFEYFSETQRNKGNFPGRFSGRQFSNSRSEMNVSTLELGDSALYLCASSPVIADTQYFGPGTRLTVL.

This clone was seen only once. The chain has TRBV7-2 and TRBJ2-2, with D tentatively TRBD1 (6 bases). The ends were cut back, 8 bases at V and 5 bases at J, with 15 bases in the middle. Germline V lookup: CDR1 SGHTA, CDR2 FQGNSA. The CDR3 has 14 residues. CDR3 in amino acids: CASREQGRTGELFF. The CDR3 DNA reads TGTGCCAGCCGGGAACAGGGTAGGACCGGGGAGCTGTTTTTT. The full variable domain, rest sourced from reference TRBV7-2 and TRBJ2-2, is GAGVSQSPSNKVTEKGKDVELRCDPISGHTALYWYRQSLGQGLEFLIYFQGNSAPDKSGLPSDRFSAERTGGSVSTLTIQRTQQEDSAVYLCASREQGRTGELFFGEGSRLTVL.

V gene TRBV5-1 combines with J gene TRBJ1-1; perhaps TRBD1 as D (5 bases). V gave up 4 bases and J gave up 4 bases, with 14 bases separating them. Germline V gene lookup returns CDR1 SGHRS and CDR2 YFSETQ. CDR3 length: 14 residues. The CDR3 sequence: CASSAGLSSTEAFF. The CDR3 DNA is TGCGCCAGCAGCGCGGGGCTTTCCAGCACTGAAGCTTTCTTT.

The V call is TRBV7-2, the J call TRBJ2-3; D is unclear. Germline CDR1 SGHTA, CDR2 FQGNSA. V lost 1 base and J 2 bases, leaving 4 bases between the germline ends. The CDR3 spans 13 residues. CDR3 DNA sequence: TGTGCCAGCAGCTTAGTAACCACAGATACGCAGTATTTT. As protein: CASSLVTTDTQYF.

The chain employs TRBV19 and TRBJ1-5; D not resolved. Germline V lookup: CDR1 LNHDA, CDR2 SQIVND (reference sequence). Trimming took 3 bases from V and 0 from J, leaving 9 bases between them. This CDR3 comprises 15 residues. CDR3 protein: CASSMTGYSNQPQHF. The CDR3 DNA sequence: TGTGCCAGTAGTATGACCGGTTATAGCAATCAGCCCCAGCATTTT.

The gene calls are TRBV7-9 and TRBJ1-4; no clear D. Trimming left V 0 bases short and J 8 bases short, with 10 bases between. The CDR3 is made up of 14 amino acids. In germline, CDR1 is SEHNR, CDR2 FQNEAQ (reference sequence). The CDR3 loop reads CASSLALGGEKLFF. CDR3 sequence (DNA): TGTGCCAGCAGCTTAGCGCTGGGAGGGGAAAAACTGTTTTTT.

The chain uses TRBV10-2 and TRBJ2-1; the match to TRBD2 covers 9 bases. There are 16 residues in the CDR3. Germline V gene lookup returns CDR1 WSHSY and CDR2 SAAADI. V gave up 3 bases and J gave up 12 bases; unmatched junction bases: 15. CDR3 DNA sequence: TGCGCCAGCAGTGACCTTAGCGGGAGAGGGGCAAAGGGGCAGTTCTTC. Amino acid sequence: CASSDLSGRGAKGQFF.

The chain is built from TRBV11-2 and TRBJ2-2; tentative D call: TRBD1 (6 bases). The CDR3 contains 14 residues. Trimming took off 5 bases at V and 6 bases at J, with 13 bases between the two ends. Per the germline V gene, CDR1 is SGHAT and CDR2 is FQNNGV. In DNA form, the CDR3 reads TGTGCCAGCAGCCCAGGGGTGAGGGCCGGGGAGCTGTTTTTT. Translation: CASSPGVRAGELFF. Full variable domain (rest looked up from reference TRBV11-2 and TRBJ2-2): EAGVAQSPRYKIIEKRQSVAFWCNPISGHATLYWYQQILGQGPKLLIQFQNNGVVDDSQLPKDRFSAERLKGVDSTLKIQPAKLEDSAVYLCASSPGVRAGELFFGEGSRLTVL.

This clone was detected only once. The rearrangement links TRBV6-5 to TRBJ1-2, with D unclear. V was clipped by 5 bases and J by 7 bases, with 17 bases between them. In germline, CDR1 is MNHEY, CDR2 SVGAGI. This CDR3 contains 14 residues. In DNA, the CDR3 is TGTGCCAGCAGTGACTTACTCATTGGTGGTGGCTACACCTTC. The encoded protein is CASSDLLIGGGYTF.

The chain combines TRBV7-2 with TRBJ2-7, with a possible D match to TRBD2 (5 bases). This CDR3 is built from 11 residues. Germline values: CDR1 SGHTA, CDR2 FQGNSA. The germline V and J ends were trimmed by 2 bases and 7 bases, with 6 bases remaining between them. The CDR3: CASSLRGEQYF. Here the CDR3 DNA reads TGTGCCAGCAGCTTACGGGGTGAGCAGTACTTC.

The rearrangement uses TRBV15 and TRBJ2-1; 10 positions match TRBD2. The germline gives CDR1 LNHNV, CDR2 YYDKDF (reference sequence). This CDR3 is built from 17 residues. The ends lost 1 base at V and 5 bases at J; junction bases unmatched: 8. CDR3 sequence (DNA): TGTGCCACCAGCAGAGCAGGAGGTCTAGCGGGGGACAATGAGCAGTTCTTC. Translating gives CATSRAGGLAGDNEQFF.

V is TRBV28 and J is TRBJ2-7; 7 nucleotides match TRBD2. V lost 5 bases, J lost 3 bases, and 7 bases stayed unmatched. The CDR3 covers 14 residues. Germline loops: CDR1 MDHEN, CDR2 SYDVKM. CDR3 protein: CASSRVGGVYEQYF. The CDR3 coding sequence is TGTGCCAGCAGTAGAGTGGGAGGGGTCTACGAGCAGTACTTC.

V gene TRBV19 combines with J gene TRBJ2-4, with 7 bases aligning to TRBD1. The ends lost 6 bases at V and 2 bases at J; junction bases unmatched: 4. CDR1 and CDR2 (germline): LNHDA, SQIVND (reference sequence). CDR3 length: 14 residues. This CDR3 reads CASRPGQSKNIQYF. As DNA, the CDR3 is TGTGCCAGTAGGCCGGGACAGTCCAAAAACATTCAGTACTTC.

V usage is TRBV28 and J usage is TRBJ1-2, with D tentatively TRBD1 (6 bases). This CDR3 is 12 amino acids long. V lost 3 bases and J 8 bases, leaving 10 bases between the germline ends. CDR1 is MDHEN and CDR2 is SYDVKM in the germline V gene. The CDR3 reads CASSFQGWGYTF. The CDR3 DNA reads TGTGCCAGCAGTTTTCAGGGGTGGGGCTACACCTTC.